This T cell receptor (beta chain) was captured in a study of Tregs in tolerant kidney transplant recipients. Germline V lookup: CDR1 SEHNR, CDR2 FQNEAQ (reference sequence). This CDR3 has 16 amino acids. Between the trimmed V and J ends, which lost 2 bases and 0 bases, there was a span of 13 bases. CD4+CD25+CD127- Tregs, CD4+CD25- non-Tregs, CD4 and CD8 cells were sorted. This clone was seen once. Its antigen is still unknown. The study's findings and limits: This study did not directly address biological reproducibility.

Sequenced by immunoSEQ multiplex PCR; TCRdb stores in-frame clones only, minus some. The sample includes 92,000 or so clones, about 92% of them seen just once. Sequenced input: CD8+ T cells from blood. The TCR comes from a human donor in good health. The rearrangement uses TRBV7-9 and TRBJ1-1, with unresolved D. The CDR3 loop reads CASSLMAGRMNTEAFF. The CDR3 DNA sequence: TGTGCCAGCAGCTTAATGGCAGGCCGCATGAACACTGAAGCTTTCTTT.